Below, one TCR beta chain is given with its context. What it binds is not known. Germline V CDR1 and CDR2: SNHLY, FYNNEI. V lost 7 bases, J lost 5 bases, and 2 bases stayed unmatched. The CDR3 has 13 residues. The data belong to a study of cytomegalovirus exposure and HLA in healthy donors. A multiplex PCR was run with 60 Vbeta primers and 13 Jbeta primers. Clones were read by immunoSEQ multiplex PCR, and TCRdb kept only the in-frame ones, dropping some. The data contain over 150,000 clones, around 76% of them singletons. The study, taken as a whole, reports: Reportedly, HLA-A and HLA-B alleles of most subjects were accurately predicted from TCR beta. Among the sequence variants, a highly shared cluster was likely an artifact of sequencing. Further analysis, carried out later, found HLA-associated TCR beta chains more clonally expanded than equally common other chains.

This TCR came from a man between 60 and 70 years old in good health and CMV-seronegative. The J gene is TRBJ2-5, the V gene TRBV2, with 12 bases identical to TRBD2. Sequences were obtained from PBMCs. CDR3 residues: CASNGLAGETQYF. CDR3 DNA sequence: TGTGCCAGCAACGGACTAGCGGGGGAGACCCAGTACTTC.